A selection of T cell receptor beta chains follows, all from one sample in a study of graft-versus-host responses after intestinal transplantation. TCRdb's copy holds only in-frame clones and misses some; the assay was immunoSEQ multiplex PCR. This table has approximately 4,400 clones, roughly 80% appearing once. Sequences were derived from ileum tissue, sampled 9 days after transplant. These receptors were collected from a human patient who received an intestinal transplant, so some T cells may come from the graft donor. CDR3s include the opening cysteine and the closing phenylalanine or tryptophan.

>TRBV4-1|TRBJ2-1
CASSQAGLDNEQFF
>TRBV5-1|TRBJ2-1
CASSPSGGHNEQFF
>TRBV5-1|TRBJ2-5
CASSLGSGETQYF
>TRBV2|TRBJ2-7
CASKREVYEQYF
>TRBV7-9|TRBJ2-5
CASSSGGGYQETQYF
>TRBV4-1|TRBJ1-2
CASSQTGDPCNF
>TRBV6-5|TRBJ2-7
CASSFLVGSYEQYF
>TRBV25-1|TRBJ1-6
CASSESRFSPLHF
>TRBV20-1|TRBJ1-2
CSTRGYTF
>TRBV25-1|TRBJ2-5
CASSRGRPFQETQYF